A single sample is the source of the 32 T cell receptor beta chains below, sequenced in a study of T cell changes during pregnancy in multiple sclerosis (dated by TCRdb to between 2019 and 2020). The library was made by the immunoSEQ multiplex PCR assay. Here the immuneACCESS table is served through TCRdb, limited to in-frame sequences with V and J called. Missing clones are a known gap in these copies; in checked studies unresolved V genes cover under half, and the rest lacks a known reason. The sample profile shows about 50,000 clones; around 90% of them were found once. The ten largest clones add up to roughly 0.6% of the sample. Sequencing used CD4+ T cells from peripheral blood mononuclear cells, obtained after pregnancy. The receptors were gathered from a female donor in good health, enrolled as a control in a pregnancy study.

The chain uses TRBV5-1 and TRBJ2-3; 7 bases match TRBD2. The CDR3 is 16 residues long. CDR1 and CDR2 (germline): SGHRS, YFSETQ. J lost 6 bases, V lost 1 base, and 11 bases had no gene match. For the CDR3, the DNA is TGCGCCAGCAGCTTGCAGCCTAGCGGAGCCTTGGATACGCAGTATTTT. The encoded protein is CASSLQPSGALDTQYF.

This chain uses TRBV2 with TRBJ2-6, with D possibly TRBD1 on 5 matching bases. Trimming stripped 3 bases from V and 1 base from J, with 10 bases between. CDR3 length: 16 amino acids. Germline-derived CDR1 and CDR2 are SNHLY and FYNNEI. The CDR3 protein is CASSEQGSSGANVLTF. In nucleotides, the CDR3 is TGTGCCAGCAGTGAGCAGGGATCATCTGGGGCCAACGTCCTGACTTTC.

The chain carries TRBV4-1 and TRBJ1-1, with TRBD1 matching 7 bases. This CDR3 contains 13 residues. Germline V lookup: CDR1 MGHRA, CDR2 YSYEKL. V lost 2 bases to trimming and J lost 9 bases; unmatched junction nucleotides: 6. As DNA, the CDR3 is TGCGCCAGCAGCCAACCCGGGACAGATAAAGCTTTCTTT. Its translation: CASSQPGTDKAFF.

This chain joins TRBV9 and TRBJ1-4; 9 nucleotides align to TRBD1. There are 15 residues in the CDR3. The V gene end was trimmed by 0 bases and the J gene end by 7 bases; junction bases not matched to a gene: 4. Germline V gene sequence: CDR1 SGDLS, CDR2 YYNGEE. The CDR3 DNA reads TGTGCCAGCAGCGTAGATTGGACAGGGGCTGAAAAACTGTTTTTT. Amino acid sequence: CASSVDWTGAEKLFF.

The CDR3 DNA reads TGTGCCAGAAGCAAGGGACTAGCGGGGGTAGGCGGTTTGGATACGCAGTATTTT. Protein product: CARSKGLAGVGGLDTQYF. This chain uses TRBV5-3 with TRBJ2-3; 14 nucleotides align to TRBD2. TRBV5-3 carries the ORF label, with uncertain function. The V gene end was trimmed by 4 bases and the J gene end by 6 bases; junction bases not matched to a gene: 13. The CDR3 is made up of 18 amino acids.

The J gene is TRBJ1-4, the V gene TRBV5-4, with D possibly matching TRBD1 (5 bases). The germline V gene has CDR1 SGHNT and CDR2 YYREEE (reference sequence). V dropped 4 bases and J dropped 9 bases, with 19 bases sitting between them. The CDR3 runs 15 residues. Here the CDR3 reads CASSAFGQGPKKLFF. CDR3 nucleotides: TGTGCCAGCAGCGCATTTGGGCAGGGCCCGAAAAAACTGTTTTTT.

This clone was recorded only once. Here the CDR3 DNA reads TGTGCCAGCAGCGGCGTAGCGGGGGCTAGCACAGATACGCAGTATTTT. This encodes CASSGVAGASTDTQYF. This chain links TRBV9 with TRBJ2-3; 9 bases match TRBD2. The length of the CDR3 is 16 residues. With V trimmed by 3 bases and J by 0 bases, 5 bases remained unmatched. Germline V gives CDR1 SGDLS, CDR2 YYNGEE. Complete variable domain (other parts from reference TRBV9 and TRBJ2-3): DSGVTQTPKHLITATGQRVTLRCSPRSGDLSVYWYQQSLDQGLQFLIQYYNGEERAKGNILERFSAQQFPDLHSELNLSSLELGDSALYFCASSGVAGASTDTQYFGPGTRLTVL.

The chain couples TRBV5-1 to TRBJ1-1; 7 bases are shared with TRBD1. Germline V gene lookup returns CDR1 SGHRS and CDR2 YFSETQ. CDR3 length: 15 residues. The J segment lost 1 base and the V segment lost 0 bases, leaving 3 bases of the junction unmatched. CDR3 sequence (DNA): TGCGCCAGCAGCTTGGCGGGGACAGAGAACACTGAAGCTTTCTTT. Its protein is CASSLAGTENTEAFF. Combining the CDR3 with reference TRBV5-1 and TRBJ1-1 gives the whole variable domain KAGVTQTPRYLIKTRGQQVTLSCSPISGHRSVSWYQQTPGQGLQFLFEYFSETQRNKGNFPGRFSGRQFSNSRSEMNVSTLELGDSALYLCASSLAGTENTEAFFGQGTRLTVV.

The chain is built from TRBV6-5 and TRBJ1-2; D is possibly TRBD1 (5 bases). Germline V gene lookup returns CDR1 MNHEY and CDR2 SVGAGI. The CDR3 has 14 amino acids. V lost 2 bases, J lost 7 bases, and 14 bases lay in between. This CDR3 reads CASSYRGKESGYTF. CDR3 sequence (DNA): TGTGCCAGCAGTTACCGGGGGAAAGAAAGTGGCTACACCTTC.

J is TRBJ2-2 and V is TRBV21-1; TRBD1 is the table's D call, not checked against the DNA. TRBV21-1 is marked as a pseudogene. The CDR3 extends over 18 amino acids. In nucleotides, the CDR3 is TGTGCCAGCAGCAATAGCCCCCAGACAGGGTCCTTCACCGGGGAGCTGTTTTTT. Amino acids: CASSNSPQTGSFTGELFF.

The chain joins TRBV2 to TRBJ2-5; 14 nucleotides line up with TRBD2. V lost 4 bases and J lost 4; bases outside the gene matches: 8. This CDR3 has 17 residues. Germline V gives CDR1 SNHLY, CDR2 FYNNEI. CDR3 region: CASSGTSGRPGLETQYF. For the CDR3, the DNA is TGTGCCAGCAGTGGGACTAGCGGGAGGCCAGGTTTAGAGACCCAGTACTTC.

This rearrangement joins TRBV18 to TRBJ2-7, with 7 bases fitting TRBD2. This CDR3 is 13 amino acids long. Germline assignment: CDR1 KGHSH and CDR2 LQKENI. J gave up 5 bases and V 0 bases, and 1 base lay outside the gene matches. Here the CDR3 reads CASSPPGRDEQYF. CDR3 coding DNA: TGTGCCAGCTCACCACCAGGGAGGGACGAGCAGTACTTC.

The V and J genes are TRBV10-2 and TRBJ2-7, with TRBD1 matching 8 bases. CDR3 length equals 15 residues. Per the germline V gene, CDR1 is WSHSY and CDR2 is SAAADI. The junction had 5 bases not matched to a gene; V was cut back by 2 bases and J by 2 bases. This CDR3 reads CASSESNRGAYEQYF. The CDR3 nucleotides read TGCGCCAGCAGTGAGAGTAACAGGGGGGCCTACGAGCAGTACTTC.

The CDR3 coding sequence is TGTGCCAGCAGCTCCCAGTTCGACAATGAGCAGTTCTTC. It codes for CASSSQFDNEQFF. The chain has TRBV7-2 and TRBJ2-1; D is ambiguous. This CDR3 has 13 amino acids. CDR1 SGHTA and CDR2 FQGNSA come from the germline V gene. Trimming left V 4 bases short and J 5 bases short, with 9 bases between.

The rearrangement joins TRBV7-8 to TRBJ2-7, with a tentative D call TRBD1 (6 bases). Germline loops: CDR1 SGHVS, CDR2 FQNEAQ. Trimming removed 5 bases from V and 5 bases from J, with 22 bases in between. The CDR3 has 16 residues. CDR3 bases: TGTGCCAGCAGCGTCGACAGGCTGGCCGGGTCGGACGAGCAGTACTTC. Translating it yields CASSVDRLAGSDEQYF.

V and J are TRBV4-1 and TRBJ2-1; TRBD1 might be the D (5 bases). Germline V gives CDR1 MGHRA, CDR2 YSYEKL. Trimming took off 0 bases at V and 6 bases at J, with 18 bases between the two ends. There are 17 residues in the CDR3. CDR3 bases: TGCGCCAGCAGCCAAGATTGGGGCACACCTGGTTCCAATGAGCAGTTCTTC. It specifies CASSQDWGTPGSNEQFF.

The chain uses TRBV23-1 and TRBJ1-2, with D perhaps TRBD1 (5 bases). TRBV23-1 is flagged as an ORF with uncertain function. The CDR3 covers 13 residues. V was clipped by 11 bases and J by 2 bases, with 15 bases between them. This CDR3 is CAGRGYINYGYTF. In nucleotides, the CDR3 is TGCGCCGGGAGGGGTTACATAAACTATGGCTACACCTTC.

The CDR3 here is CASRRLAGGLVHEQFF. For the CDR3, the DNA is TGTGCCAGCAGAAGACTAGCGGGGGGCCTTGTACATGAGCAGTTCTTC. The chain is built from TRBV5-4 and TRBJ2-1, with 13 bases fitting TRBD2. This CDR3 contains 16 residues. Germline CDR1 SGHNT, CDR2 YYREEE (reference sequence). V lost 5 bases, J lost 8 bases, and 10 bases stayed unmatched.

This sequence joins TRBV7-8 and TRBJ2-1, with TRBD2 identical over 7 bases. This CDR3 contains 16 residues. Trimming removed 8 bases from V and 5 bases from J; junction bases left unmatched: 15. The germline V gene has CDR1 SGHVS and CDR2 FQNEAQ. The CDR3 DNA sequence: TGTGCCAGCTCGGGCGGGTATCAGCGGGGCCACAATGAGCAGTTCTTC. Translation gives CASSGGYQRGHNEQFF.

The rearrangement joins TRBV15 to TRBJ2-1, with TRBD1 matching over 9 bases. This CDR3 contains 18 residues. V lost 8 bases to trimming and J lost 2 bases; unmatched junction nucleotides: 16. Germline loops: CDR1 LNHNV, CDR2 YYDKDF (reference sequence). The CDR3 bases are TGTGCCACCTCGACGGGACAGGGCCGAAAACAGCCCTACAATGAGCAGTTCTTC. This encodes CATSTGQGRKQPYNEQFF.

The chain recombines TRBV28 with TRBJ2-5, with unresolved D. Germline CDR1 is MDHEN and CDR2 is SYDVKM. The CDR3 is made up of 14 amino acids. Trimming removed 5 bases at V and 5 bases at J, with 15 bases between. The CDR3 protein is CASSILRFHETQYF. The CDR3 nucleotides are TGTGCCAGCAGTATACTACGGTTCCATGAGACCCAGTACTTC.

V usage is TRBV7-6 and J usage is TRBJ2-7; TRBD2 might be the D (6 bases). With 5 bases removed from V and 5 bases from J, the gap between germline ends came to 16 bases. The CDR3 length is 14 residues. The V gene's germline CDR1 is SGHVS and CDR2 FNYEAQ. Here the CDR3 DNA reads TGTGCCAGCAGCGCTACGCGGGGAAACGACGAGCAGTACTTC. Protein: CASSATRGNDEQYF. The full variable domain, completed using reference TRBV7-6 and TRBJ2-7, is GAGVSQSPRYKVTKRGQDVALRCDPISGHVSLYWYRQALGQGPEFLTYFNYEAQQDKSGLPNDRFSAERPEGSISTLTIQRTEQRDSAMYRCASSATRGNDEQYFGPGTRLTVT.

The table lists this clone with a count of one. The chain employs TRBV7-6 and TRBJ2-1; 8 nucleotides agree with TRBD2. The germline V gene encodes CDR1 SGHVS and CDR2 FNYEAQ. V lost 6 bases to trimming and J lost 7 bases; unmatched junction nucleotides: 11. The CDR3 contains 15 residues. As DNA, the CDR3 is TGTGCCAGCAGACTTAGCGGGGTGAAGGGGAATGAGCAGTTCTTC. It specifies CASRLSGVKGNEQFF. Combining the CDR3 with reference TRBV7-6 and TRBJ2-1 gives the whole variable domain GAGVSQSPRYKVTKRGQDVALRCDPISGHVSLYWYRQALGQGPEFLTYFNYEAQQDKSGLPNDRFSAERPEGSISTLTIQRTEQRDSAMYRCASRLSGVKGNEQFFGPGTRLTVL.

V usage is TRBV28 and J usage is TRBJ2-3; 7 bases line up with TRBD2. Trimming at V came to 6 bases and at J to 0 bases, leaving 9 bases not matched to a gene. The germline gives CDR1 MDHEN, CDR2 SYDVKM. The CDR3 is made up of 16 amino acids. The CDR3 nucleotides are TGTGCCAGCAGCTCCCCGGGGACTACTAGCACAGATACGCAGTATTTT. Its protein is CASSSPGTTSTDTQYF. The full variable domain, completed using reference TRBV28 and TRBJ2-3, is DVKVTQSSRYLVKRTGEKVFLECVQDMDHENMFWYRQDPGLGLRLIYFSYDVKMKEKGDIPEGYSVSREKKERFSLILESASTNQTSMYLCASSSPGTTSTDTQYFGPGTRLTVL.

The chain employs TRBV9 and TRBJ2-2, with 10 bases matching TRBD1. J lost 5 bases, V lost 7 bases, and 11 bases had no gene match. The CDR3 is 16 amino acids. Germline V gives CDR1 SGDLS, CDR2 YYNGEE. Here the CDR3 reads CASGSGPGQGTGELFF. The CDR3 DNA reads TGTGCCAGCGGGAGCGGTCCGGGACAGGGGACCGGGGAGCTGTTTTTT.

This clone was observed once. V gene TRBV9 combines with J gene TRBJ1-1; D is unclear. The CDR3 sequence is 16 residues long. The germline gives CDR1 SGDLS, CDR2 YYNGEE. The V end lost 4 bases, the J end lost 0 bases, and 16 bases lay between the germline ends. The CDR3 sequence: CASSPHIVGLNTEAFF. The CDR3 region has the DNA TGTGCCAGCAGCCCTCATATAGTGGGCCTGAACACTGAAGCTTTCTTT.

The rearrangement links TRBV25-1 to TRBJ2-1; 10 bases line up with TRBD2. Trimming cost V 1 base and J 6 bases; bases outside gene matches: 12. The CDR3 extends over 18 amino acids. CDR1 is MGHDK and CDR2 is SYGVNS in the germline V gene. Written as DNA, the CDR3 is TGTGCCAGCAGTGAATTGGGGGTAGCGGGAGGTTGGGGCAATGAGCAGTTCTTC. It encodes CASSELGVAGGWGNEQFF.

The CDR3, as DNA: TGTGCCAGCAGCTTGGGGACGGGTCGAGCGGGAGCTTTCTTT. Amino acid sequence: CASSLGTGRAGAFF. The chain combines TRBV9 with TRBJ1-1, with a tentative D call TRBD1 (5 bases). V lost 4 bases to trimming and J lost 10 bases, with 20 bases between them. Germline V CDR1 and CDR2: SGDLS, YYNGEE. There are 14 residues in the CDR3.

This clone came up a few times. The chain joins TRBV30 to TRBJ2-7; 9 positions agree with TRBD2. Per the germline V gene, CDR1 is GTSNPN and CDR2 is SVGIG (reference sequence). The CDR3 loop spans 17 amino acids. Unmatched junction bases numbered 12, after V lost 2 bases and J lost 1 base. CDR3 amino acids: CAWSRGGSAGGSYEQYF. The CDR3 DNA follows: TGTGCCTGGAGTAGGGGTGGTTCAGCGGGGGGTTCCTACGAGCAGTACTTC.

This rearrangement joins TRBV5-4 to TRBJ1-2, with D unclear. Between the trimmed V and J ends, which lost 0 bases and 1 base, there was a span of 10 bases. The length of the CDR3 is 15 residues. Germline CDR1 and CDR2: SGHNT and YYREEE (reference sequence). CDR3 in DNA: TGTGCCAGCAGCTTGGGGGCAGGACTTAACTATGGCTACACCTTC. This codes for CASSLGAGLNYGYTF. Supplemented by reference TRBV5-4 and TRBJ1-2, the full variable domain reads ETGVTQSPTHLIKTRGQQVTLRCSSQSGHNTVSWYQQALGQGPQFIFQYYREEENGRGNFPPRFSGLQFPNYSSELNVNALELDDSALYLCASSLGAGLNYGYTFGSGTRLTVV.

The chain carries TRBV5-1 and TRBJ2-5, with 7 positions matching TRBD2. The CDR3 totals 14 residues. Germline CDR1 SGHRS, CDR2 YFSETQ. V lost 5 bases and J lost 5; bases outside the gene matches: 9. The CDR3 DNA is TGCGCCAGCAGACCTAGACTAGCTGGGGAGACCCAGTACTTC. As protein: CASRPRLAGETQYF.

The chain has TRBV30 and TRBJ1-1; 7 bases agree with TRBD1. This CDR3 contains 16 residues. CDR1 is GTSNPN, CDR2 SVGIG, per germline (reference sequence). The V and J ends lost 2 bases and 7 bases, in that order; junction bases with no gene match: 16. The CDR3 DNA reads TGTGCCTGGAGTCGACTCCGACAGGGCCTCCCTTATGAAGCTTTCTTT. This codes for CAWSRLRQGLPYEAFF.